This T cell receptor (beta chain) was retrieved from a study of cytomegalovirus exposure and HLA in healthy donors (dated by TCRdb to 2016 to 2017). About the study as a whole: An earlier analysis of several hundred of the donors reported about 260 Gb of sequence data and around 100 million unique TCR beta sequences obtained from roughly 180 million T cells. Rather than drawing on any new phenotypic data, the later analysis identified candidate immune exposures from TCR beta sequences and the way those sequences occurred across donors. The T cell repertoires of roughly 660 subjects were profiled by immunosequencing and related to cytomegalovirus serostatus. Donor age, sex, ethnicity and CMV serostatus were compiled together with the repertoire data. Among 300 to 500 genotyped donors of the cohort, an average of approximately 220,000 unique TCR beta nucleotide sequences was sequenced per donor, of which approximately 19% were non-productive. Genome-wide SNP genotypes for about 65% of the 666 donors were used in a later genetic analysis, which treated that subset as a discovery cohort. Several DR-DQ haplotypes were handled as single units for association and clustering because linkage in the cohort was strong. In a later analysis, previously published TCR beta repertoires from roughly 710 donors were re-analyzed and high-resolution HLA genotyping was added so that TCR occurrence patterns could be studied. Approximately 310 gigabases of sequencing data and 78 million or so unique TCR sequences were included in an early release covering 550 to 800 HLA-typed donors. The number of typed donors differed by locus: 629-630 for A, B, C, DRB1 and DQB1; some 500 for DQA1; some 590 for DPA1; and 400 to 480 for DPB1. An earlier analysis of nearly 600 of the donors applied high-throughput TCR beta sequencing to assess whether each TCR beta V gene segment acted as functional or pseudogenic. All discovery cohort repertoires had been generated using a single sequencing platform. In addition to the first cohort of around 670 subjects, a separate validation cohort of approximately 110 different subjects was used. HLA typing covered class I and class II loci at four-digit resolution. To predict cytomegalovirus infection status, the study combined high-throughput TCR immunosequencing, statistical association of individual TCRs with disease status, and machine learning. The study was designed to test whether signatures of past pathogen exposure could be identified by cataloging public T cell receptors. Of the roughly 400 genotyped donors, approximately 80% were placed in the genetic ancestry cluster associated with self-reported Caucasian donors.

Receptor amplification or capture employed the immunoSEQ multiplex PCR assay. For the multiplex PCR, a mixture combining 60 forward primers for TCR Vbeta segments and 13 reverse primers for TCR Jbeta segments was used. The CDR3 region of rearranged TCR beta genes was amplified from genomic DNA by a multiplex PCR assay. On the Illumina HiSeq System, the amplified TCR beta libraries were sequenced as 87-base-pair reads. On the authors' methods: A later analysis tallied around 82 million unique TCR beta chains across the 666 repertoires, and 10 million to 11 million of those chains were shared by two or more donors. A nearest-neighbor algorithm error-corrected the raw reads and collapsed the reads into unique sequences, merging closely related sequences to remove PCR and sequencing errors. V, D and J gene segments were assigned by aligning CDR3 sequences to IMGT reference sequences. Each retained sequence needed at least a six-nucleotide match to both a V gene segment and a J gene segment. Rearrangements were classified as productive when the CDR3 lacked stop codons and remained in frame with V and J, and all other rearrangements were classified as non-productive. CDR3 was defined by IMGT convention, running from the second conserved V-encoded cysteine to the conserved J-encoded phenylalanine. In an earlier analysis of approximately 500 of the donors, sequences lacking an unambiguous match to a single V gene segment were excluded. An earlier analysis of several hundred of the donors classified V segments as functional when productive rearrangements were above 56.7% and as segregating when the standard deviation between donors was above 5%. To diagnose cytomegalovirus status from the catalog of TCR beta chain sequences, a statistical classification framework was built. A later analysis assigned V and J genes by comparing TCR nucleotide sequences with IMGT/GENE-DB human TR gene sequences. A later analysis assigned CDR3 sequences and most-parsimonious VDJ recombination scenarios with the TCRdist pipeline. In a later analysis, every TCR beta chain was defined by the combination of its CDR3 amino acid sequence and its V-gene family, and reads without a unique V-gene family were dropped. A later analysis removed 550 to 650 highly shared, low-generation-probability nucleotide sequences to deal with suspected cross-contamination and a sequencing artifact. A later analysis calculated a clonal expansion index for each public chain from normalized within-repertoire ranks of inferred template counts. In a later analysis, generation probabilities were computed using a VDJ recombination model fitted to out-of-frame rearrangements, and the results were checked against IGoR. In a later analysis, TCR-TCR, TCR-HLA and TCR-CMV co-occurrence was scored with hypergeometric tests, and a repertoire-size bias correction was applied to TCR pairs. In a later analysis, false discovery rates were estimated by permuting HLA or CMV assignments 20 times. In a later analysis, co-occurring TCRs were grouped using DBSCAN, with TCRdist sequence similarity added in when clustering inside HLA-allele-positive subsets. Repertoires with fewer than 30,000 or more than 120,000 public chains were left out of co-occurrence clustering, as were several repertoires with anomalous nucleotide sharing. As stored in TCRdb, this immuneACCESS dataset retains in-frame rearrangements with V and J assigned. A fraction of the clones does not appear; measured against another copy, unresolved V genes explain less than half of the discrepancy, and the remainder lacks a known reason. Clone size and the V and J calls come from that table; the DNA yielded D and trimming. This sample has some 120,000 clones in its table, and approximately 80% of those were observed once. The ten top clones hold around 3% of the sample.

Turning to this clone: Its binding antigen is unknown. Per-nucleotide qualities are absent, and no much larger clonotype sits a single base away.

Paper-wide results and their limitations: The authors suggested that the approach could potentially be extended to other disease states and immunological phenotypes. This cohort had only TCR beta chains sequenced, and the lack of alpha or paired-chain data limited which features could be detected. Because some donors lacked HLA typing at each locus, the association tests relied only on the typed subset. In a later analysis, several top co-occurrence clusters were reported to appear linked to parvovirus B19, influenza, CMV and Epstein-Barr virus. A further reported finding was that TCR beta sequences accurately predicted the HLA-A and HLA-B alleles for most subjects in the first cohort. The only immune exposure information available for the cohort was CMV serostatus. Assigning TCR associations to individual alleles was difficult when HLA alleles, especially DR and DQ, strongly co-occurred. The sequencing pipeline was judged likely to have produced a cluster of highly shared sequence variants as a technical artifact. Cytomegalovirus status was reported to be diagnosed by the classifier with high specificity and sensitivity in both the original and validation cohorts. Most TCR sequences were seen in very few donors, while some public TCRs were found in many individuals. According to a later analysis, TCR association rates differed among HLA loci, with DRB1 alleles showing the most associated TCRs and HLA-C alleles showing the fewest. Correlated functional status among segregating V segments might be attributable to linkage disequilibrium, but an unknown experimental factor could not be ruled out. Three of the identified cytomegalovirus-associated TCR beta chains were confirmed in vitro to be specific for cytomegalovirus antigens. The earlier analysis of about 600 of the donors excluded some 15 rarely observed V segments, including chromosome 9 orphons, because counts were too low. In a later analysis, around 17,000 TCR beta sequences were associated with specific HLA alleles at a false discovery rate of 0.05. According to a later analysis, most CMV-associated TCR beta chains appeared to be HLA-restricted, and the HLA associations seemed to be driven largely by CMV exposure. The presence/absence analyses assumed that sequencing depth was roughly uniform across donors, and that assumption may not be true. A later analysis found that HLA-associated TCR beta chains were more clonally expanded and had lower generation probabilities than equally common non-associated chains. An earlier analysis of approximately 500 of the donors showed that most TCR beta V segments appeared in productive rearrangements either about 87% or about 30% of the time, which broadly matched IMGT annotations. A later genetic analysis reported fewer N-insertions in productive TCRs among donors in an Asian-associated ancestry cluster than the roughly 700-donor mean. In a later genetic analysis, a missense DCLRE1C variant was associated with V-gene and J-gene trimming of TCR beta chains, and the association was replicated in an independent cohort. The study listed over 150 TCR beta chains as associated with cytomegalovirus.

The cohort was made up of approximately 670 healthy bone marrow donors. All cohort members were sampled while nominally healthy, although unrecorded immune exposures were likely present. The donor was CMV seronegative and belonged to the group of more than 300 seronegative cohort members. A peripheral blood sample was collected from each donor, and TCR beta sequencing was performed on peripheral blood mononuclear cells. Genomic DNA extraction from the blood cell samples was performed with the Qiagen DNeasy Blood Extraction Kit. The sequencing input was PBMCs. This clonotype was sampled from a male donor in good health and CMV-seronegative.

The sequence in DNA is TGTGCCAGCAGCTTGGAGCGGGGGGGCCTTCCAGATACGCAGTATTTT. The translation is CASSLERGGLPDTQYF. The chain uses TRBV5-4 and TRBJ2-3, and 10 junctional nucleotides match TRBD2. After removal of 0 bases from V and 4 bases from J, the junction retains 5 bases not matched to a gene. From the cysteine through the phenylalanine, the CDR3 covers 16 amino acids. Just the 48-base CDR3 DNA is kept, in frame starting at base 1. CDR1 SGHNT and CDR2 YYREEE are derived from the germline V gene (reference sequence).